This TCR beta chain was obtained from a study of T-cell memory formation after mild COVID-19. About the study: For the most part, TCR clusters were specific to one donor.

Notes on the study in general: Second-wave clones with a day 37 peak had unconfirmed SARS-CoV-2 specificity.

5'RACE primed at constant segments yielded TCR alpha and TCR beta cDNA libraries bearing sample barcodes and UMIs. TCRdb independently ran MiXCR on the 5' RACE reads; one entry per CDR3 protein. The profile shows hundreds of thousands of distinct CDR3 sequences, roughly 15% of them singletons. Per germline, CDR1 SGHKS and CDR2 YYEKEE (reference sequence). V was clipped by 1 base and J by 3 bases; unmatched bases: 4. This CDR3 is built from 15 residues. Of note for this clonotype: Its antigen is unknown.

The chain couples TRBV5-5 to TRBJ1-5, with 7 nucleotides matching TRBD1. The specimen was PBMCs or a T cell subset sorted from them (not recorded which). The TCR comes from a man aged 18 to 30 who had mild COVID-19 (a few samples of this study predate the infection). Cell type and time point are not known. The CDR3 nucleotides are TGTGCCAGCAGCTTGAACAGGGGATACAATCAGCCCCAGCATTTT. This translates into CASSLNRGYNQPQHF.